This TCR beta chain came from a study of blood T cell repertoires in COVID-19. Source study methods: Reference gene primer amplification gave estimated nucleated cell counts. Profiling relied on immunoSEQ multiplex PCR, and the TCRdb table lists in-frame clones only, not all of them. The V and J calls and the clone size are those of that table, but D and trimming were determined from the DNA. The sample carries roughly 89,000 clones, roughly 80% recorded once. From germline, CDR1 is LNHDA and CDR2 SQIVND (reference sequence). The V end was cut by 6 bases, the J end by 4 bases, with 12 bases between. CDR3 length equals 13 residues.

The V call is TRBV19, the J call TRBJ1-2; the D is unclear. The specimen was peripheral blood. This sequence originates from a woman in her 70s with acute or convalescent COVID-19. Here the CDR3 DNA reads TGTGCCAGTAGGGTGTCTTCCAGCTATGGCTACACCTTC. It encodes CASRVSSSYGYTF.